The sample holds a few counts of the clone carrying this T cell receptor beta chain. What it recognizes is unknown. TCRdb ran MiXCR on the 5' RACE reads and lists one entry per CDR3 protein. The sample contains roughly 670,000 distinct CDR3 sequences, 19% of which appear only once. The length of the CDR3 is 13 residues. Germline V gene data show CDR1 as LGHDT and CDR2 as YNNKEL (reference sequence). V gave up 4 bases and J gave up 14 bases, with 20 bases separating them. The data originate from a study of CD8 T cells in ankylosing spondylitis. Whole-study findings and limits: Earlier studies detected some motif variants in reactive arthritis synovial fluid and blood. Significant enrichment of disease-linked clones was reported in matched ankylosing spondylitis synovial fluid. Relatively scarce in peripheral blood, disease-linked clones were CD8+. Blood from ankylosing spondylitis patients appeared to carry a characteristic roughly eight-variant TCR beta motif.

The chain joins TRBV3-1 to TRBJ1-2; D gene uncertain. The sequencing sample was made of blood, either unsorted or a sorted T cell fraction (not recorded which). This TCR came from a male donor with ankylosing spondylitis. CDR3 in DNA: TGTGCCAGCAGCCGCCAACCGTTTCAGACAATGACCTTC. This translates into CASSRQPFQTMTF.